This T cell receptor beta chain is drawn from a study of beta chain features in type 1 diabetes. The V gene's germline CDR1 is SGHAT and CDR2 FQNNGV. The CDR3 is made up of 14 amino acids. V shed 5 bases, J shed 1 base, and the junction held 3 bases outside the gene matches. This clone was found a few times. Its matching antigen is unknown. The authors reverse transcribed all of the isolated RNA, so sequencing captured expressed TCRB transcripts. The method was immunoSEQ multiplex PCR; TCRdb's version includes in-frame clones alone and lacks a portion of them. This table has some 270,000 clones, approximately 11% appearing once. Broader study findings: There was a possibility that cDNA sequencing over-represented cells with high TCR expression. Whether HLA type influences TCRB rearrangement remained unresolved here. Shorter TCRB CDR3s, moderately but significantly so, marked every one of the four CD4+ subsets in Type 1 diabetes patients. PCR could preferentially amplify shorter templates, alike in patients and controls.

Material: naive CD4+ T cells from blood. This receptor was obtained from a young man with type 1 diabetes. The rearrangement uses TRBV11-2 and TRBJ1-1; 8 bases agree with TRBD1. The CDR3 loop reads CASSIGTGNTEAFF. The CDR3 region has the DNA TGTGCCAGCAGCATAGGGACAGGGAACACTGAAGCTTTCTTT.